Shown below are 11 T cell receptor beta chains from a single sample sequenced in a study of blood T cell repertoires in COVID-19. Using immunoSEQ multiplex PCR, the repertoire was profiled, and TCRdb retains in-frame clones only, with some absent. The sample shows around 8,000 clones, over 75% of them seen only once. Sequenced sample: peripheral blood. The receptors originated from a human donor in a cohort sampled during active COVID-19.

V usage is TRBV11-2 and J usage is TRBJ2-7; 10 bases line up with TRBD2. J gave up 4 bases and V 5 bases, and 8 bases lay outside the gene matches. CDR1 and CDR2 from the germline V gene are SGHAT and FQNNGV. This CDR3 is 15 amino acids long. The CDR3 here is CASSPTSGIRYEQYF. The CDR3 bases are TGTGCCAGCAGCCCCACTAGCGGGATCCGATACGAGCAGTACTTC. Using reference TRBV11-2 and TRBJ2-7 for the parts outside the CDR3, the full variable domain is EAGVAQSPRYKIIEKRQSVAFWCNPISGHATLYWYQQILGQGPKLLIQFQNNGVVDDSQLPKDRFSAERLKGVDSTLKIQPAKLEDSAVYLCASSPTSGIRYEQYFGPGTRLTVT.

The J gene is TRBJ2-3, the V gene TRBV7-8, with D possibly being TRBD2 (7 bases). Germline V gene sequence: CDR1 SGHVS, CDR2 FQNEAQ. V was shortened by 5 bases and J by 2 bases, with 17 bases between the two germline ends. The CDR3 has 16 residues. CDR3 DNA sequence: TGTGCCAGCAGCCTCTTGAGCGGGACACCCACAGATACGCAGTATTTT. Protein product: CASSLLSGTPTDTQYF.

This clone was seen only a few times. CDR3 residues: CASSHTDRYTGELFF. The CDR3 nucleotides read TGCGCCAGCAGCCACACTGACAGGTACACCGGGGAGCTGTTTTTT. The V call is TRBV4-1, the J call TRBJ2-2; D may be TRBD1 (6 bases). V was pared by 3 bases and J by 3 bases, with 11 bases between. CDR3 length equals 15 residues. Per the germline V gene, CDR1 is MGHRA and CDR2 is YSYEKL.

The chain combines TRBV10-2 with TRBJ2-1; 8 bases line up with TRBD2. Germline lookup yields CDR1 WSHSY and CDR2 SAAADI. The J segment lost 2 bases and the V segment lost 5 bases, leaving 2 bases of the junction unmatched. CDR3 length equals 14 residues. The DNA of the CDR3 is TGCGCCAGCAGTCTACTAGCGGCCTACAATGAGCAGTTCTTC. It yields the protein CASSLLAAYNEQFF.

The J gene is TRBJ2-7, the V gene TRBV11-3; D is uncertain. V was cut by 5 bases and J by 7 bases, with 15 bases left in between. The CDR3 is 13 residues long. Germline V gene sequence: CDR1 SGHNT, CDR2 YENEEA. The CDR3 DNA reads TGTGCCAGCAGCCCAGAGGTTCTTGGGGAGCAGTACTTC. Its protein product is CASSPEVLGEQYF.

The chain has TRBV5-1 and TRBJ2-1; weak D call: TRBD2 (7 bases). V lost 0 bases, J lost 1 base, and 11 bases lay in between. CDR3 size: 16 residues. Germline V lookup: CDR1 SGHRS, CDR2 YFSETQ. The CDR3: CASSLAGGPSYNEQFF. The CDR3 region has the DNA TGCGCCAGCAGCTTGGCCGGGGGGCCATCCTACAATGAGCAGTTCTTC. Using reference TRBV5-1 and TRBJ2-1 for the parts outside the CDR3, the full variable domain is KAGVTQTPRYLIKTRGQQVTLSCSPISGHRSVSWYQQTPGQGLQFLFEYFSETQRNKGNFPGRFSGRQFSNSRSEMNVSTLELGDSALYLCASSLAGGPSYNEQFFGPGTRLTVL.

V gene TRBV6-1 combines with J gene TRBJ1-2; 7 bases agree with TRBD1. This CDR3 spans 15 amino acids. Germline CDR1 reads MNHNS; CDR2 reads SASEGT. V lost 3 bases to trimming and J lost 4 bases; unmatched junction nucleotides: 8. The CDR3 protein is CASSDLYRDSYGYTF. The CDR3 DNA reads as TGTGCCAGCAGTGATCTTTACCGGGACAGCTATGGCTACACCTTC.

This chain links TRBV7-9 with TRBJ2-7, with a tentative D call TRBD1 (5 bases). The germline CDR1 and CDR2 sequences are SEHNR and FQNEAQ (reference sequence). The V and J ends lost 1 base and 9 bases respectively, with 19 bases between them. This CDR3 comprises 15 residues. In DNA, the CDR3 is TGTGCCAGCAGCTTAGGTTTTAGACAGAGTGCCGGGCAGTACTTC. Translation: CASSLGFRQSAGQYF.

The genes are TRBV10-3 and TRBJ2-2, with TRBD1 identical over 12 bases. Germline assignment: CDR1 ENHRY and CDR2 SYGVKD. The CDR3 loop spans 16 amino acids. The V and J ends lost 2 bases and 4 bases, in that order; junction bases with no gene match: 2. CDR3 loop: CAISEGTGGLTGELFF. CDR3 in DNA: TGTGCCATCAGTGAGGGGACAGGGGGCCTCACCGGGGAGCTGTTTTTT.

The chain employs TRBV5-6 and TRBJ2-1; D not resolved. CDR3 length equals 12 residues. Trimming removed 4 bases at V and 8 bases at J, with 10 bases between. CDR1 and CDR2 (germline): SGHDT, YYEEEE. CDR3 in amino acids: CASSLPSHEQFF. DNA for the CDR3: TGTGCCAGCAGCCTACCCTCCCATGAGCAGTTCTTC.

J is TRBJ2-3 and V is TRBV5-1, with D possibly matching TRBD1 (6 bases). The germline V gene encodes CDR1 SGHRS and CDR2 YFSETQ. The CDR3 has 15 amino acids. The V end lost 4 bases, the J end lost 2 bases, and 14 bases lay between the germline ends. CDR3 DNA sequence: TGCGCCAGCAGCGACGGACAGTCCTACACAGATACGCAGTATTTT. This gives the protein CASSDGQSYTDTQYF.